The T cell receptor beta chain under discussion was sequenced for a study of control samples from healthy donors and cancer patients. This clone was picked up a small number of times. This CDR3 is 14 amino acids long. Germline trimming cut 3 bases from V and 4 bases from J; bases unmatched to any gene: 5. Germline V gives CDR1 SGHDT, CDR2 YYEEEE. Only in-frame clones appear in the TCRdb table, and some are missing; sequencing was by immunoSEQ multiplex PCR. The data hold approximately 90,000 clones, with around 89% observed a single time. This sequence joins TRBV5-6 and TRBJ1-1; 8 positions agree with TRBD1. The sample consisted of blood. This receptor was taken from a woman in her 70s in good health. CDR3 amino acids: CASSSGGWGTEAFF. The CDR3 region has the DNA TGTGCCAGCAGCTCAGGGGGCTGGGGCACTGAAGCTTTCTTT.